The rows below give T cell receptor beta chains drawn from one sample of a study of blood T cell repertoires in COVID-19. Data came from immunoSEQ multiplex PCR; TCRdb stores just in-frame clones and leaves some out. The table lists hundreds of thousands of clones, 86% of them singletons. Sequencing was done on a sample of PBMCs or T cells enriched from blood (not recorded which). The source is a woman aged 45-59 years in a cohort exposed to, infected with or recovered from COVID-19 (not recorded which). Both conserved end residues are part of each CDR3. The D gene is left open where the match is weak. Expanded clones get a size class; other rows say once, few or many, or leave the size out.

CASSSLPTGSSYEQYF	TGCGCCAGCAGCTCCCTCCCGACAGGGAGCTCCTACGAGCAGTACTTC	.	TRBD1	TRBV5-1	TRBJ2-7
CASSQTGYPGELFF	TGCGCCAGCAGCCAAACAGGGTATCCCGGGGAGCTGTTTTTT	few	.	TRBV4-1	TRBJ2-2
CSASQGDSYNEQFF	TGCAGTGCTAGTCAGGGGGACTCCTACAATGAGCAGTTCTTC	.	TRBD1	TRBV20-1	TRBJ2-1
CASSLSKAGYGYTF	TGTGCCAGCAGCTTGTCCAAGGCGGGTTATGGCTACACCTTC	.	.	TRBV5-5	TRBJ1-2
CASGRTGHLSTDTQYF	TGTGCCAGCGGTCGGACGGGACACCTCTCCACAGATACGCAGTATTTT	.	.	TRBV9	TRBJ2-3
CASRTVGTHNEQFF	TGTGCCAGTCGGACAGTTGGGACACACAATGAGCAGTTCTTC	.	.	TRBV19	TRBJ2-1
CASTRVDSNYGYTF	TGTGCCAGCACCCGGGTGGACAGTAACTATGGCTACACCTTC	.	.	TRBV5-6	TRBJ1-2
CSVLGPLHSERDEQYF	TGCAGCGTTCTAGGCCCCCTACACAGCGAGCGGGACGAGCAGTACTTC	once	.	TRBV29-1	TRBJ2-7
CASSLPGLDNYGYTF	TGTGCCAGCAGCTTACCGGGACTCGATAACTATGGCTACACCTTC	.	.	TRBV5-4	TRBJ1-2
CASSILGGGNSYEQYF	TGTGCCAGCAGTATACTGGGCGGGGGGAACTCCTACGAGCAGTACTTC	many	TRBD2	TRBV28	TRBJ2-7
CASSHPMSSLNEQFF	TGTGCCAGCTCCCACCCCATGTCTAGCCTTAATGAGCAGTTCTTC	.	.	TRBV18	TRBJ2-1
CASSRGVNSPLHF	TGTGCCAGCAGCCGGGGGGTGAATTCACCCCTCCACTTT	.	.	TRBV3-1/TRBV3-2	TRBJ1-6
CASSLRQRQETQYF	TGTGCCAGCAGCCTTCGACAGAGACAAGAGACCCAGTACTTC	.	.	TRBV5-8	TRBJ2-5
CASSYSMETGELFF	TGTGCCAGCAGTTACTCGATGGAGACCGGGGAGCTGTTTTTT	.	.	TRBV6-6	TRBJ2-2
CASSRQGVNTGELFF	TGTGCCAGCAGTCGACAGGGAGTGAACACCGGGGAGCTGTTTTTT	.	TRBD1	TRBV6-5	TRBJ2-2
CASSLDGGAGNEQFF	TGTGCCAGCAGCTTGGACGGGGGGGCCGGCAATGAGCAGTTCTTC	.	TRBD2	TRBV2	TRBJ2-1
CASSLASGDFNTQYF	TGTGCCAGCAGCTTAGCCAGCGGGGATTTTAATACGCAGTATTTT	.	TRBD2	TRBV7-2	TRBJ2-3
CASSSMPGWSSYNSPLHF	TGTGCCAGCAGCTCCATGCCTGGGTGGAGCTCCTATAATTCACCCCTCCACTTT	.	.	TRBV7-6	TRBJ1-6
CASSVGPHLRQRGLQETQYF	TGTGCCAGCAGCGTAGGGCCCCACTTGCGTCAGCGGGGACTCCAAGAGACCCAGTACTTC	.	TRBD2	TRBV9	TRBJ2-5
CASSLDAGRTEAFF	TGTGCCAGCAGCTTAGATGCGGGACGAACTGAAGCTTTCTTT	.	.	TRBV7-9	TRBJ1-1
CASSESVGNQPQHF	TGTGCCAGCAGTGAATCAGTGGGCAATCAGCCCCAGCATTTT	.	.	TRBV25-1	TRBJ1-5
CASSPPLSNTEAFF	TGTGCCAGCTCACCACCCCTCTCGAACACTGAAGCTTTCTTT	.	.	TRBV18	TRBJ1-1
CASSQGTADEQFF	TGCGCCAGCAGCCAGGGGACAGCGGATGAGCAGTTCTTC	.	TRBD1	TRBV4-1	TRBJ2-1
CASSVDSGQVGSYTF	TGTGCCAGCAGCGTAGATTCGGGACAGGTCGGAAGCTACACCTTC	.	TRBD1	TRBV9	TRBJ1-2
CASRSVGLNYGYTF	TGTGCCAGCAGATCGGTCGGACTTAACTATGGCTACACCTTC	.	.	TRBV6-5	TRBJ1-2
CASSLGGGTDTQYF	TGTGCCAGCAGCCTTGGAGGCGGTACAGATACGCAGTATTTT	.	.	TRBV14	TRBJ2-3
CASSQDPGTGRDNLSNQPQHF	TGTGCCAGCAGCCAAGATCCCGGGACAGGCCGAGATAACCTTAGCAATCAGCCCCAGCATTTT	.	TRBD1	TRBV3-1/TRBV3-2	TRBJ1-5
CASSRRGSGTNTGELFF	TGTGCCAGCAGCCGAAGGGGGTCCGGAACGAACACCGGGGAGCTGTTTTTT	.	.	TRBV4-2	TRBJ2-2
CASSPRRTGPFQQYF	TGTGCCAGCAGCCCCCGGAGGACAGGCCCTTTCCAGCAGTACTTC	.	TRBD1	TRBV5-8	TRBJ2-7
CASSLSMRGAPSYGYTF	TGTGCCAGCAGTTTATCTATGCGAGGTGCTCCCTCCTATGGCTACACCTTC	.	.	TRBV27	TRBJ1-2
CASRRQGRNDQPQHF	TGTGCCAGCAGACGACAGGGGAGAAACGATCAGCCCCAGCATTTT	.	TRBD1	TRBV6-5	TRBJ1-5
CASSEDRVGPQHF	TGTGCCAGCAGTGAAGACAGGGTGGGGCCCCAGCATTTT	once	.	TRBV6-1	TRBJ1-5
CASSNVGGAFF	TGTGCCAGCAGTAACGTCGGTGGAGCTTTCTTT	.	.	TRBV6-5	TRBJ1-1
CATSRDVAGGPVEQFF	TGTGCCACCAGCAGAGATGTGGCGGGGGGGCCGGTTGAGCAGTTCTTC	.	TRBD2	TRBV15	TRBJ2-1
CASSQVQGREETQYF	TGTGCCAGCAGCCAAGTACAGGGTAGGGAAGAGACCCAGTACTTC	.	.	TRBV7-2	TRBJ2-5